This T cell receptor (beta chain) was recovered during a study of cytomegalovirus exposure and HLA in healthy donors. Study details: The study's early data release held roughly 90 million unique TCRs from HLA-typed donors. Of the donors genotyped, about 410 in all, 80% to 85% fell in the Caucasian-associated ancestry cluster.

Concerning this clone: The antigen is unknown.

Findings and caveats of the study: Among immune exposure information, only CMV serostatus was available. Earlier results showed most TCR beta V segments being productive about 87% or about 30% of the time.

PCR primers comprised 60 Vbeta and 13 Jbeta primers. Clones were read by immunoSEQ multiplex PCR, and TCRdb kept only the in-frame ones, dropping some. Here the sample spans over 75,000 clones, roughly 84% being singletons. The CDR3 sequence is 12 residues long. Germline CDR1 and CDR2: ENHRY and SYGVKD. V gave up 5 bases and J gave up 11 bases; unmatched junction bases: 5. This receptor was taken from a woman aged 45-59 years in good health and CMV-seronegative. Sequences were obtained from PBMCs. The rearrangement uses TRBV10-3 and TRBJ1-5, with TRBD1 matching 8 bases. Written as DNA, the CDR3 is TGTGCCATCAGTCCGACAGGGGTAACCCAGCATTTT. Encoded protein: CAISPTGVTQHF.